This T cell receptor (beta chain) is drawn from a study of naive and memory T cell subsets. Both TRBC1 and TRBC2 were covered by a beta constant-region primer of two equimolar oligonucleotides. Nested alpha and beta constant-region primers with the SP2 primer drove four PCR rounds on ligated cDNA. TCRdb reprocessed the UMI-ligation and nested PCR reads via MiXCR and lists one record per CDR3 protein. Seen here are over 110,000 distinct CDR3 sequences, approximately 18% observed once, and the top ten hold around 0.63%. The germline V gene has CDR1 MGHDK and CDR2 SYGVNS. V lost 1 base and J lost 0, with 9 bases in between. The CDR3 consists of 15 residues. Concerning this clonotype: Its specificity is not known.

Points from the study as a whole: Naive repertoires, especially CD8, held a few larger clonotypes, possibly memory cells re-expressing CD45RA.

This sequence was found in a human donor in good health. The rearrangement uses TRBV25-1 and TRBJ2-5; D is perhaps TRBD2 (5 bases). The specimen was naive CD8+ T cells from blood. CDR3 nucleotide sequence: TGTGCCAGCAGTGAATTTCAGGAGGACCAAGAGACCCAGTACTTC. This sequence encodes CASSEFQEDQETQYF.